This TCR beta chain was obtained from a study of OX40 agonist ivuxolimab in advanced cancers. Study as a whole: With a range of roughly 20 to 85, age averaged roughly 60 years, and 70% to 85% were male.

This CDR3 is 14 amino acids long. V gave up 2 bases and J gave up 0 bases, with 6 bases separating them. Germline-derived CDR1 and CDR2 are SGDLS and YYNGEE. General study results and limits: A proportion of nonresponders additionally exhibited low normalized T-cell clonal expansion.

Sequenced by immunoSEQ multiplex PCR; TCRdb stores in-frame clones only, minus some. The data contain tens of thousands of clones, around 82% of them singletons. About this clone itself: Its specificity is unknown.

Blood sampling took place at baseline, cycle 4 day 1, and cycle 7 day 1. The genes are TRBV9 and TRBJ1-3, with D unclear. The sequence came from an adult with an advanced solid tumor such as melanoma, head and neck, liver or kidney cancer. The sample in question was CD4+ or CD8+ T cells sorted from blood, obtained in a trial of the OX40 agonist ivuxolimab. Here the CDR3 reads CASSVSTSGNTIYF. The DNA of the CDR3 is TGTGCCAGCAGCGTCAGTACCTCTGGAAACACCATATATTTT.